A selection of T cell receptor beta chains follows, all from one sample in a study of blood T cell repertoires in COVID-19. Generated by immunoSEQ multiplex PCR, the TCRdb table keeps only in-frame clones and is missing some. The profile shows a few hundred thousand clones, approximately 81% of them singletons. Source material: peripheral blood. These TCRs come from a woman aged 18-30 years with acute or convalescent COVID-19. The CDR3 runs from the conserved cysteine through the conserved F or W.

v_call cdr3_aa
TRBV19 CASRVTGQSPNNEQFF
TRBV27 CASRSDGNTEAFF
TRBV12-3/TRBV12-4 CASSIGTFHTF
TRBV6-5 CASSSRDYTYEQYF
TRBV9 CASSLWGGETQYF
TRBV29-1 CSADRGQGEKLFF
TRBV3-1/TRBV3-2 CASTTGHPKGEQYF
TRBV27 CASSLSGQGIFGYYEQYF
TRBV10-2 CASSGGSSYEQYF
TRBV14 CASSPRTGLNEQFF
TRBV28 CASSSSGRAPDTQYF
TRBV24-1 CATSDLRGSPLHF
TRBV6-6 CASSPLTTEQYF
TRBV27 CASSRLGETDTQYF
TRBV9 CASSGGQGHPVEQFF
TRBV19 CATSLGGQPDTQYF
TRBV9 CASSPPAGTSGSQTYEQYF
TRBV9 CASSATSLAGAVYNEQFF
TRBV27 CASSSYRDRARGTQYF
TRBV19 CASSIEQADYEQYF
TRBV3-1/TRBV3-2 CASSQGPGTEAFF
TRBV15 CATSRTGQPNEKLFF
TRBV11-2 CASSLGRDFGGYTF
TRBV24-1 CATSDRDRPTNYGYTF
TRBV4-1 CASSQGQNHYEQYF
TRBV5-1 CASSLTSGGRLGELFF
TRBV27 CASSFSVNNEQFF
TRBV2 CASTRPGEANYGYTF
TRBV2 CASTQGAGRRQYF
TRBV29-1 CSVERGFDYGYTF
TRBV9 CASSVGISGRAGAYEQYF
TRBV19 CATPRGGTGDTGELFF
TRBV6-1 CASSDETSGRNEQFF
TRBV19 CASTPGGLGYTGELFF
TRBV30 CALTGTGGNNEQFF
TRBV5-1 CASSLGRSTGELFF
TRBV6-6 CATGVGGNQPQHF
TRBV19 CASSDWTQRTDTQYF
TRBV27 CASSLRGHSGNTIYF
TRBV24-1 CATSSGETNEKLFF
TRBV4-1 CASSQDRSGYEQYF
TRBV2 CASSGGLRETQYF
TRBV6-2/TRBV6-3 CASSLGGSEAFF
TRBV29-1 CSVGSLMLRGYTF
TRBV9 CASSPQNEQYF